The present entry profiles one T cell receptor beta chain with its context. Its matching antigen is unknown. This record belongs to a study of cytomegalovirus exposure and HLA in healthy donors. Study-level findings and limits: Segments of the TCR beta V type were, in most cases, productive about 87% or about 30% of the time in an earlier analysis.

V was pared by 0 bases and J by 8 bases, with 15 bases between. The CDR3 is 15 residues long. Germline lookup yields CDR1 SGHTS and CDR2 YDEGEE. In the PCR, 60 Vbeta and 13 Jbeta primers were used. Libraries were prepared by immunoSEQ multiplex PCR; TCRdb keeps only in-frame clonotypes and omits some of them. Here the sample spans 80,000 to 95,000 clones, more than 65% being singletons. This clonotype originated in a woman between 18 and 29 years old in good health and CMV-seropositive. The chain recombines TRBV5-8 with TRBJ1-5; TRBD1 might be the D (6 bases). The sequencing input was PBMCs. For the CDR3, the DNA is TGTGCCAGCAGCTTGGGGAGACAGGTCGACGAGCCCCAGCATTTT. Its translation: CASSLGRQVDEPQHF.